These 13 T cell receptor beta chains came from one sample sequenced in a study of shared clonotypes between healthy human individuals. The protocol was immunoSEQ multiplex PCR, while the TCRdb copy is restricted to in-frame clones and leaves out a portion. Of some 2.3 million clones listed, approximately 93% were seen once; the top ten hold about 0.37%. The sample consisted of naive CD4+ T cells from PBMCs. As for subset: CD45RA+ positively selected. These receptors came from a man aged 18 to 30 in good health. Some clones in this sample may be carry-over from other donors' samples.

CDR3 DNA: TGTGCCAGCAGTTCGACAGGGACTCAGCCCCAGCATTTT. Residues: CASSSTGTQPQHF. The chain joins TRBV6-6 to TRBJ1-5; 7 bases fit TRBD1. Germline CDR1 MNHNY, CDR2 SVGAGI (reference sequence). This CDR3 has 13 amino acids. The V gene end was trimmed by 4 bases and the J gene end by 6 bases; junction bases not matched to a gene: 3.

This sequence joins TRBV5-1 and TRBJ2-5; D may match TRBD1 or TRBD2 (5 bases each). Germline lookup yields CDR1 SGHRS and CDR2 YFSETQ. The CDR3 is 14 amino acids. V was cut by 4 bases and J by 3 bases, with 13 bases left in between. The CDR3 bases are TGCGCCAGCAGCCTCCCCTTGGGGGAAGAGACCCAGTACTTC. Translated: CASSLPLGEETQYF.

V and J are TRBV11-1 and TRBJ2-7; a possible D gene is TRBD1 (5 bases). V gave up 3 bases and J gave up 6 bases, with 15 bases separating them. Germline V CDR1 and CDR2: SGHAT, FQDESV (reference sequence). The CDR3 runs 14 residues. Here the CDR3 reads CASSFYFGASEQYF. CDR3 DNA sequence: TGTGCCAGCAGCTTTTACTTTGGGGCGAGCGAGCAGTACTTC.

The rearrangement joins TRBV5-1 to TRBJ2-7; 8 bases align to TRBD2. Germline V gives CDR1 SGHRS, CDR2 YFSETQ. The CDR3 loop spans 15 amino acids. Germline trimming cut 0 bases from V and 3 bases from J; bases unmatched to any gene: 5. The CDR3 sequence: CASSLDRSGGYEQYF. Here the CDR3 DNA reads TGCGCCAGCAGCTTGGACAGGAGCGGGGGCTACGAGCAGTACTTC.

The rearrangement links TRBV9 to TRBJ2-5, with D possibly matching TRBD2 (5 bases). The CDR3 consists of 11 residues. CDR1 and CDR2 (germline): SGDLS, YYNGEE. The V and J ends lost 0 bases and 9 bases respectively, with 6 bases between them. The CDR3 bases are TGTGCCAGCAGCGTAGGAGGGCCCCAGTACTTC. It encodes CASSVGGPQYF. Together with reference TRBV9 and TRBJ2-5, the CDR3 gives the full variable domain: DSGVTQTPKHLITATGQRVTLRCSPRSGDLSVYWYQQSLDQGLQFLIQYYNGEERAKGNILERFSAQQFPDLHSELNLSSLELGDSALYFCASSVGGPQYFGPGTRLLVL.

CDR3 sequence reads: CASSLRAGTIAETQYF. In nucleotides, the CDR3 is TGTGCCAGCAGTCTGCGCGCCGGGACTATTGCAGAGACCCAGTACTTC. The chain has TRBV28 and TRBJ2-5; 7 nucleotides align to TRBD2. This CDR3 is built from 16 residues. CDR1 and CDR2 from the germline V gene are MDHEN and SYDVKM. The V gene end was trimmed by 5 bases and the J gene end by 4 bases; junction bases not matched to a gene: 13.

This chain connects TRBV29-1 to TRBJ2-5, with TRBD2 as a possible D gene (5 bases). This CDR3 contains 13 residues. Germline values: CDR1 SQVTM, CDR2 ANQGSEA. Here the CDR3 reads CRSRRGYQETQYF. Written as DNA, the CDR3 is TGCAGATCTCGTCGAGGGTACCAAGAGACCCAGTACTTC.

This chain uses TRBV7-9 with TRBJ2-7, with TRBD2 as a possible D gene (5 bases). This CDR3 is 18 amino acids long. V lost 6 bases and J 2 bases, leaving 26 bases between the germline ends. CDR1 SEHNR and CDR2 FQNEAQ come from the germline V gene (reference sequence). The CDR3 bases are TGTGCCAGCAGGGATAGCGTCAACGGGCGCGTCCATCCCTACGAGCAGTACTTC. Translation gives CASRDSVNGRVHPYEQYF.

About this clone: Other DNA sequences in the same sample also yield this CDR3. The genes are TRBV20-1 and TRBJ1-2; D gene uncertain. This CDR3 contains 9 residues. Germline assignment: CDR1 DFQATT and CDR2 SNEGSKA (reference sequence). Trimming cost V 5 bases and J 5 bases, with 3 bases left between them. The CDR3 loop reads CSAGYGYTF. The DNA for the CDR3 is TGCAGTGCTGGGTATGGCTACACCTTC.

This chain links TRBV5-5 with TRBJ1-1; D is possibly TRBD1 (6 bases). The V gene lost 3 bases and the J gene lost 0 bases, with 15 bases spanning the gap. CDR1 is SGHKS and CDR2 is YYEKEE in the germline V gene (reference sequence). CDR3 length equals 16 residues. The CDR3: CASSSHSGVLNTEAFF. DNA of the CDR3: TGTGCCAGCAGCTCTCATTCAGGGGTTTTGAACACTGAAGCTTTCTTT.

The sample holds one count of this clone. V gene TRBV19 combines with J gene TRBJ2-7; D remains ambiguous. The CDR3 runs to 11 residues. V gave up 6 bases and J gave up 2 bases, with 5 bases separating them. The germline V gene encodes CDR1 LNHDA and CDR2 SQIVND (reference sequence). CDR3: CASSRAYEQYF. The CDR3 DNA follows: TGTGCCAGTAGCCGGGCCTACGAGCAGTACTTC.

This sequence joins TRBV9 and TRBJ2-5; 8 positions match TRBD2. This CDR3 region has 16 residues. Germline loops: CDR1 SGDLS, CDR2 YYNGEE. After removal of 0 bases from V and 2 bases from J, the junction contained 6 bases not matched to a gene. This chain's CDR3 is CASSVDAGGTQETQYF. The CDR3 nucleotides read TGTGCCAGCAGCGTAGATGCGGGAGGAACACAAGAGACCCAGTACTTC.

With respect to this clone: The same CDR3 is also encoded by other DNA sequences in this sample. The chain is built from TRBV5-1 and TRBJ2-3, with D unresolved. CDR1 and CDR2 (germline): SGHRS, YFSETQ. This CDR3 is built from 14 residues. Trimming took off 0 bases at V and 1 base at J, with 6 bases between the two ends. CDR3 loop: CASSLVRGTDTQYF. The CDR3 nucleotides are TGCGCCAGCAGCTTGGTTAGGGGCACAGATACGCAGTATTTT.